This T cell receptor beta chain stems from a study of blood T cells in healthy people across ages. Study results and limitations: Among T cells, TCR beta diversity per million cells dropped roughly linearly as age rose.

The CDR3 covers 14 residues. V gave up 3 bases and J gave up 5 bases, with 16 bases separating them. Germline CDR1 DFQATT, CDR2 SNEGSKA (reference sequence). A note on this clonotype: Its target is unknown.

Alongside a J-beta primer mix, a sample-barcoded 5' primer served in a second PCR lasting 7 to 11 cycles. TCRdb processed the 5' RACE reads anew with MiXCR; each CDR3 protein has one entry. This sample yields 900,000 to 950,000 distinct CDR3 sequences, of which 25% to 30% are seen a single time; roughly 10% belongs to the top ten. Roughly 10 milliliters of peripheral blood were drawn from each donor into EDTA-treated tubes. This sample was shared with a second study, whose subject was T cells of mothers and their children.

The chain is built from TRBV20-1 and TRBJ1-2; a possible D gene is TRBD1 (5 bases). Sequenced: blood. The sequence came from a woman aged 35 to 49 in good health. The CDR3 DNA is TGCAGTGCTAGCCAGCCGGGACCTCCTTATGGCTACACCTTC. It codes for CSASQPGPPYGYTF.